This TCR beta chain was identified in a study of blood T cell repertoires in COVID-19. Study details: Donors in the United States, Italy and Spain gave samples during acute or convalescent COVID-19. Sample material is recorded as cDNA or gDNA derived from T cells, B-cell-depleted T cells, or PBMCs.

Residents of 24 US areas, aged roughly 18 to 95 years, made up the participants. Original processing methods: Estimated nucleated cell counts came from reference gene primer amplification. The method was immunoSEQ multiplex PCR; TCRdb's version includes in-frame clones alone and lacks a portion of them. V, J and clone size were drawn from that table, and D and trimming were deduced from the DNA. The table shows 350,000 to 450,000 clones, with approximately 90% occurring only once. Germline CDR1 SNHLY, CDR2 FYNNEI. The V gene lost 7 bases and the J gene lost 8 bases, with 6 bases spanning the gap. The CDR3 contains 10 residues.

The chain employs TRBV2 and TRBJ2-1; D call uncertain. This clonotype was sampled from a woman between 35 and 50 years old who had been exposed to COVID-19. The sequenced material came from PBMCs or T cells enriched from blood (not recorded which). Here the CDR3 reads CASTFHEQFF. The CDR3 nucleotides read TGTGCCAGCACCTTCCATGAGCAGTTCTTC.